This T cell receptor beta chain emerged from a study of blood T cell repertoires in COVID-19. The CDR3 is 22 residues long. CDR1 is MGHRA, CDR2 YSYEKL, per germline. V was pared by 3 bases and J by 0 bases, with 23 bases of the junction left unmatched. Original data processing: Cell counts per sample came from amplifying reference gene primers. The method was immunoSEQ multiplex PCR; TCRdb's version includes in-frame clones alone and lacks a portion of them. V, J and clone size reflect that table, while D and trimming were determined from the DNA. The sample consists of tens of thousands of clones, about nine tenths of them appearing once.

Sequencing was carried out using peripheral blood. The clonotype was recovered from a woman between 45 and 65 years old in a cohort sampled during active COVID-19. The chain uses TRBV4-1 and TRBJ2-1; TRBD1 matches at 7 bases. The CDR3 sequence: CASSQSPATSPATGPSYNEQFF. In DNA form, the CDR3 reads TGCGCCAGCAGCCAGTCCCCTGCCACGTCGCCCGCGACAGGGCCCTCCTACAATGAGCAGTTCTTC.